This T cell receptor beta chain was captured by sequencing in a study of PD-1 blockade in classical Hodgkin lymphoma. General study findings and limits: Complete responders possessed baseline diversity comparable to newly diagnosed patients.

In the case of this clone: Its matching antigen is unknown.

Time point of the sample: cycle 4 day 1 (C4D1), after more than 5 weeks of nivolumab. All the patients suffered relapse after autologous stem cell transplantation, and brentuximab vedotin exposure differed. It was by magnetic negative selection that CD8+ T cells were isolated from thawed PBMCs. Complete response, partial response or progressive disease constituted the best responses recorded. The CDR3 consists of 16 residues. Looked up from germline, CDR1 is LNHNV and CDR2 is YYDKDF (reference sequence). V shed 3 bases and J shed 5 bases, with 19 bases lying between them. The data were produced by immunoSEQ multiplex PCR, yet TCRdb's version contains in-frame clones alone and is incomplete. The sample contains around 19,000 clones, over 65% of which appear only once.

The sequence came from a human donor with classical Hodgkin lymphoma. V gene TRBV15 combines with J gene TRBJ2-5, with D perhaps being TRBD1 or TRBD2 (6 bases each). The sequences come from CD8+ T cells from blood, collected before the fourth cycle of nivolumab. In nucleotides, the CDR3 is TGTGCCACCAGCAGGGAGGGGGTGGGGTCTCGGGAGACCCAGTACTTC. Translated, it gives CATSREGVGSRETQYF.